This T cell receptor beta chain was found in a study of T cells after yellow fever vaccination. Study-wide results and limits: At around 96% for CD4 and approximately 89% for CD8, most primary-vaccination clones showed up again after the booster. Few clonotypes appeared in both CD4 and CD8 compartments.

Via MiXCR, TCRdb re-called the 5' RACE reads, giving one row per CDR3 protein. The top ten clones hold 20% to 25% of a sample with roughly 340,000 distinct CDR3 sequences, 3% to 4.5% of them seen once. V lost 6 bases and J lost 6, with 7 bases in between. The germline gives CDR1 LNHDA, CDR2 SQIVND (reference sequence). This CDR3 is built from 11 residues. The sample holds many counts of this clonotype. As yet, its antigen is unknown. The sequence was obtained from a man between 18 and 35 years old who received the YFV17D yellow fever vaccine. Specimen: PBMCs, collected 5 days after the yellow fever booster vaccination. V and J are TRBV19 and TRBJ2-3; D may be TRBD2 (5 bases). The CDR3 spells CASSRGDTQYF. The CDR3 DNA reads TGTGCCAGTAGCCGCGGGGATACGCAGTATTTT.